This TCR beta chain was recorded in a study of CXCR3-negative and CXCR3-positive naive CD8 T cells. Study-wide background: Per library, roughly 1.6 +/- 0.3 million reads; 120 million to 150 million TRB reads overall.

Naive CD8+ T cells showed a CD45RO-CCR7+CD27+CD95- phenotype. The libraries of TRB cDNA were constructed through 5' RACE using UMI labels. No DNA is given; TCRdb re-called the 5' RACE reads and lists each CDR3 protein once. With tens of thousands of distinct CDR3 sequences in the sample, the ten largest clones hold 4.3%. Germline CDR1 LGHNA, CDR2 YNFKEQ. The CDR3 extends over 19 amino acids. Comment on this clonotype: The target antigen is unknown.

General study results and limits: Unlike memory cells, which differed, naive CXCR3-negative and CXCR3-positive cells had similar TRBV-TRBJ usage.

This TCR was recovered from a human donor in good health. Some clones in this sample may be carry-over from other donors' samples. Sequencing was performed on naive CXCR3- CD8+ T cells from blood. Subset described: CD45RO-CCR7+CD27+CD95- naive CD8+ T cells lacking CXCR3 (TNR3-). The chain combines TRBV4-2 with TRBJ2-7; TCRdb's D call of TRBD2 is untestable without DNA. This chain's CDR3 is CASSQVAIPGDYGAYEQYF.